Below are 30 T cell receptor beta chains sequenced from a single sample in a study of blood T cell repertoires in COVID-19. This table comes from immunoSEQ multiplex PCR, and its TCRdb copy is limited to in-frame clones, with some not included. The sample has roughly 140,000 clones; about 83% are singletons. The specimen was PBMCs or T cells enriched from blood (not recorded which). The receptor set was obtained from a woman in her 50s who had been exposed to COVID-19.

The chain couples TRBV7-9 to TRBJ2-7, with a weak D call TRBD2 (5 bases). Between the trimmed V and J ends, which lost 5 bases and 3 bases, there was a span of 20 bases. CDR3 length equals 16 residues. Germline V CDR1 and CDR2: SEHNR, FQNEAQ (reference sequence). In DNA, the CDR3 is TGTGCCAGCAGCCCCCCCGGATTTTCGGGGAACTACGAGCAGTACTTC. It encodes CASSPPGFSGNYEQYF.

This chain uses TRBV12-3 or TRBV12-4 with TRBJ2-7; D is possibly TRBD2 (5 bases). CDR3 length equals 12 residues. V was shortened by 3 bases and J by 3 bases, with 6 bases between the two germline ends. The CDR3 DNA follows: TGTGCCAGCAGTTTGGAGGACTACGAGCAGTACTTC. Translation gives CASSLEDYEQYF.

The V and J genes are TRBV5-4 and TRBJ2-1, with D unresolved. V was trimmed by 0 bases and J by 9 bases, leaving 10 bases between them. The length of the CDR3 is 13 residues. From germline, CDR1 is SGHNT and CDR2 YYREEE (reference sequence). CDR3 nucleotide sequence: TGTGCCAGCAGCTTGGGGGCCCACGGTGAGCAGTTCTTC. Translating gives CASSLGAHGEQFF.

This clone turned up a few times. This sequence joins TRBV5-1 and TRBJ2-3, with a weak D call TRBD2 (6 bases). CDR1 and CDR2 (germline): SGHRS, YFSETQ. CDR3 length equals 16 residues. The germline V and J ends were trimmed by 2 bases and 4 bases, with 17 bases remaining between them. CDR3 coding DNA: TGCGCCAGCAGCTTCCGTCGACTAGGTTCCGCAGATACGCAGTATTTT. This translates into CASSFRRLGSADTQYF. Full variable domain (remainder filled in from reference TRBV5-1 and TRBJ2-3): KAGVTQTPRYLIKTRGQQVTLSCSPISGHRSVSWYQQTPGQGLQFLFEYFSETQRNKGNFPGRFSGRQFSNSRSEMNVSTLELGDSALYLCASSFRRLGSADTQYFGPGTRLTVL.

The chain recombines TRBV9 with TRBJ2-7, with 7 bases fitting TRBD1. The germline CDR1 and CDR2 sequences are SGDLS and YYNGEE. With 2 bases clipped from V and 3 bases from J, the junction kept 5 bases outside the gene matches. The CDR3 has 14 amino acids. CDR3 nucleotides: TGTGCCAGCAGCGTGGGACAGCAAAACTACGAGCAGTACTTC. Protein product: CASSVGQQNYEQYF.

This chain links TRBV11-1 with TRBJ1-2; D unclear. The germline CDR1 and CDR2 sequences are SGHAT and FQDESV (reference sequence). Trimming took 1 base from V and 2 from J, leaving 5 bases between them. This CDR3 spans 13 amino acids. The CDR3 spells CASSLDRNYGYTF. The CDR3 DNA reads as TGTGCCAGCAGCTTAGACAGAAACTATGGCTACACCTTC.

This chain connects TRBV19 to TRBJ1-2, with 7 bases aligning to TRBD1. The V gene's germline CDR1 is LNHDA and CDR2 SQIVND (reference sequence). The CDR3 has 19 residues. Losses at the gene ends were 4 bases for V and 7 bases for J; bases not matched to a gene: 24. The CDR3 spells CASSKINDRDPGGFGGYTF. The CDR3 nucleotides are TGTGCCAGTAGTAAAATCAACGACAGGGACCCCGGGGGCTTTGGTGGCTACACCTTC.

This clone appeared a few times. The V call is TRBV27, the J call TRBJ2-3, with D possibly TRBD1 on 6 matching bases. The CDR3 is 16 amino acids. V dropped 6 bases and J dropped 2 bases, with 18 bases sitting between them. CDR1 is MNHEY and CDR2 is SMNVEV in the germline V gene (reference sequence). CDR3 nucleotides: TGTGCCAGCAGGGAACAGGGAATTGGGTTCACAGATACGCAGTATTTT. It is translated as CASREQGIGFTDTQYF.

This sequence joins TRBV7-3 and TRBJ2-1, with 14 nucleotides matching TRBD2. Per the germline V gene, CDR1 is SGHTA and CDR2 is FQGTGA. V gave up 5 bases and J gave up 8 bases; unmatched junction bases: 11. The CDR3 contains 17 residues. This chain's CDR3 is CASSRGATSGGAYEQFF. CDR3 nucleotides: TGTGCCAGCAGCCGCGGCGCGACTAGCGGGGGGGCTTATGAGCAGTTCTTC.

CDR3 bases: TGTGCCAGCAGCCAGAGGGCTGGTAATTCACCCCTCCACTTT. This encodes CASSQRAGNSPLHF. This rearrangement joins TRBV28 to TRBJ1-6; D is ambiguous. The ends were cut back, 6 bases at V and 6 bases at J, with 12 bases in the middle. Germline V CDR1 and CDR2: MDHEN, SYDVKM. CDR3 length: 14 amino acids.

There are a few counts of this clone. The chain recombines TRBV19 with TRBJ1-3; a weak D match, TRBD1 (5 bases). The CDR3 is 12 residues long. Per the germline V gene, CDR1 is LNHDA and CDR2 is SQIVND (reference sequence). Deletions cut 9 bases from V and 0 bases from J, with 6 bases between. The CDR3 here is CARGLSGNTIYF. In DNA form, the CDR3 reads TGTGCCAGGGGACTCTCTGGAAACACCATATATTTT.

The chain links TRBV5-1 to TRBJ1-6; TRBD1 is a possible D gene (6 bases). The CDR3 covers 15 residues. Germline CDR1 reads SGHRS; CDR2 reads YFSETQ. V gave up 5 bases and J gave up 2 bases, with 11 bases separating them. The CDR3 is CASSSRGTYNSPLHF. In nucleotides, the CDR3 is TGCGCCAGCAGTAGCAGGGGAACCTATAATTCACCCCTCCACTTT.

This chain joins TRBV2 and TRBJ1-4; tentatively, D is TRBD1 (5 bases). Germline-derived CDR1 and CDR2 are SNHLY and FYNNEI. The CDR3 sequence is 14 residues long. Trimming shortened V by 7 bases and J by 8 bases, and 17 bases separated the two germline ends. The CDR3 reads CASTPPGEEEKLFF. The CDR3 DNA follows: TGTGCCAGCACTCCGCCGGGGGAGGAGGAAAAACTGTTTTTT. The full variable domain, completed using reference TRBV2 and TRBJ1-4, is EPEVTQTPSHQVTQMGQEVILRCVPISNHLYFYWYRQILGQKVEFLVSFYNNEISEKSEIFDDQFSVERPDGSNFTLKIRSTKLEDSAMYFCASTPPGEEEKLFFGSGTQLSVL.

This clone is a singleton in its sample. The V call is TRBV7-9, the J call TRBJ1-1; D perhaps matches TRBD1 (5 bases). The CDR3 is 14 residues long. Germline CDR1 is SEHNR and CDR2 is FQNEAQ (reference sequence). V dropped 5 bases and J dropped 7 bases, with 17 bases sitting between them. This chain's CDR3 is CASSPGLGGGEAFF. As DNA, the CDR3 is TGTGCCAGCAGCCCCGGACTCGGGGGGGGTGAAGCTTTCTTT.

The chain joins TRBV6-5 to TRBJ1-1; 8 positions match TRBD1. V was clipped by 8 bases and J by 5 bases; unmatched bases: 10. Looked up from germline, CDR1 is MNHEY and CDR2 is SVGAGI. This CDR3 comprises 14 residues. The DNA of the CDR3 is TGTGCCAGCGGAAGGACAGGGACTCCAACTGAAGCTTTCTTT. Translation: CASGRTGTPTEAFF.

The chain couples TRBV7-7 to TRBJ2-7; D is possibly TRBD1 (5 bases). The length of the CDR3 is 17 residues. Trimming shortened V by 2 bases and J by 0 bases, and 17 bases separated the two germline ends. CDR1 is SSHAT and CDR2 is FNYEAQ in the germline V gene (reference sequence). CDR3 bases: TGTGCCAGCAGCTTAAAATTAGCTGACAGAAGCTCCTACGAGCAGTACTTC. Protein: CASSLKLADRSSYEQYF. Supplemented by reference TRBV7-7 and TRBJ2-7, the full variable domain reads GAGVSQSPRYKVTKRGQDVTLRCDPISSHATLYWYQQALGQGPEFLTYFNYEAQPDKSGLPSDRFSAERPEGSISTLTIQRTEQRDSAMYRCASSLKLADRSSYEQYFGPGTRLTVT.

This clone came up a few times. The chain combines TRBV5-3 with TRBJ1-3, with D hard to call. TRBV5-3 is recorded as an ORF, its role being uncertain. CDR3 length: 14 residues. V lost 10 bases to trimming and J lost 3 bases, with 17 bases between them. The CDR3 here is CAASRIYVGNTIYF. CDR3 DNA: TGTGCCGCCTCGAGGATCTACGTTGGAAACACCATATATTTT.

The chain recombines TRBV2 with TRBJ1-1, with D uncertain. CDR1 is SNHLY and CDR2 is FYNNEI in the germline V gene. This CDR3 has 12 residues. Trimming removed 4 bases from V and 5 bases from J, with 8 bases in between. CDR3 nucleotides: TGTGCCAGCAGTGCCTTGAGTACTGAAGCTTTCTTT. This encodes CASSALSTEAFF.

The V gene is TRBV4-1, the J gene TRBJ2-7, with 7 bases aligning to TRBD2. The V and J ends lost 3 bases and 0 bases, in that order; junction bases with no gene match: 5. The germline V gene has CDR1 MGHRA and CDR2 YSYEKL. CDR3 length equals 15 residues. The CDR3 reads CASSQLREGSYEQYF. DNA for the CDR3: TGCGCCAGCAGCCAGCTCAGGGAGGGCTCCTACGAGCAGTACTTC.

J is TRBJ2-7 and V is TRBV7-9, with 8 bases fitting TRBD1. Germline CDR1 is SEHNR and CDR2 is FQNEAQ (reference sequence). V dropped 5 bases and J dropped 3; count of bases not matched to a gene: 9. The CDR3 covers 15 residues. CDR3 in amino acids: CASSQTGQGGYEQYF. CDR3 nucleotide sequence: TGTGCCAGCAGCCAAACTGGACAGGGAGGCTACGAGCAGTACTTC.

This sequence joins TRBV11-2 and TRBJ2-7; 9 bases match TRBD1. Germline lookup yields CDR1 SGHAT and CDR2 FQNNGV. The V segment lost 2 bases and the J segment 1 base; nucleotides outside the gene matches: 3. The CDR3 has 15 amino acids. In DNA form, the CDR3 reads TGTGCCAGCAGCTTACTGACAGGGGGGTCCTACGAGCAGTACTTC. It codes for CASSLLTGGSYEQYF.

The chain has TRBV29-1 and TRBJ2-1, with a possible D match to TRBD2 (7 bases). The CDR3 is made up of 14 amino acids. Germline V gives CDR1 SQVTM, CDR2 ANQGSEA. CDR3 DNA sequence: TGCAGTACGGCGGAGGGGGGGGGCCTCGATGAGCAGTTCTTC. Amino acids: CSTAEGGGLDEQFF.

The chain is built from TRBV5-1 and TRBJ2-5; D is uncertain. Germline lookup yields CDR1 SGHRS and CDR2 YFSETQ. Between the trimmed V and J ends, which lost 0 bases and 3 bases, there was a span of 9 bases. The CDR3 consists of 14 residues. The CDR3 spells CASSLEEREETQYF. CDR3 in DNA: TGCGCCAGCAGCTTGGAGGAGCGTGAAGAGACCCAGTACTTC.

The chain couples TRBV30 to TRBJ1-2; 11 nucleotides line up with TRBD1. V was clipped by 3 bases and J by 6 bases; unmatched bases: 3. The length of the CDR3 is 13 residues. Germline V CDR1 and CDR2: GTSNPN, SVGIG (reference sequence). The CDR3 is CAWSQGQGDGYTF. The CDR3 DNA reads TGTGCCTGGAGCCAGGGACAGGGGGATGGCTACACCTTC.

This chain uses TRBV11-2 with TRBJ1-5; D is uncertain. The ends were cut back, 4 bases at V and 3 bases at J, with 10 bases in the middle. This CDR3 region has 14 residues. From germline, CDR1 is SGHAT and CDR2 FQNNGV. CDR3 amino acids: CASSSPRFNQPQHF. CDR3 in DNA: TGTGCCAGCAGCTCCCCGCGGTTCAATCAGCCCCAGCATTTT.

This chain joins TRBV27 and TRBJ1-1; D uncertain. The CDR3 is 14 residues long. From germline, CDR1 is MNHEY and CDR2 SMNVEV (reference sequence). V was clipped by 5 bases and J by 7 bases, with 17 bases between them. This chain's CDR3 is CASSRLGITLEAFF. Here the CDR3 DNA reads TGTGCCAGCAGTCGCCTCGGGATCACCCTTGAAGCTTTCTTT.

The rearrangement joins TRBV19 to TRBJ1-6; TRBD1 agrees at 7 bases. V lost 10 bases to trimming and J lost 7 bases; unmatched junction nucleotides: 10. This CDR3 has 14 amino acids. Germline V CDR1 and CDR2: LNHDA, SQIVND (reference sequence). CDR3 nucleotide sequence: TGTGCCACCTGCCAGGGACAGCGAAATTCACCCCTCCACTTT. This encodes CATCQGQRNSPLHF.

As DNA, the CDR3 is TGTGCCAGCAGTTTAACGGGGACAGGGGTGAGAAACACCATATATTTT. Translated: CASSLTGTGVRNTIYF. This rearrangement joins TRBV6-5 to TRBJ1-3; 10 nucleotides align to TRBD1. Germline assignment: CDR1 MNHEY and CDR2 SVGAGI. Germline trimming cut 4 bases from V and 5 bases from J; bases unmatched to any gene: 8. CDR3 size: 16 residues.

The chain is built from TRBV3-1 (or the pseudogene TRBV3-2) and TRBJ2-7; TRBD2 matches at 9 bases. Trimming took 1 base from V and 6 from J; bases not matched to a gene: 10. This CDR3 has 16 amino acids. Germline V lookup: CDR1 LGHDT, CDR2 YNNKEL (reference sequence). The CDR3 DNA is TGTGCCAGCAGCCAAGTCTCTAGCGGGATCGGAGGCGAGCAGTACTTC. It yields the protein CASSQVSSGIGGEQYF.

The V gene is TRBV19, the J gene TRBJ1-3, with D uncertain. This CDR3 is built from 14 residues. The V end lost 5 bases, the J end lost 0 bases, and 8 bases lay between the germline ends. The V gene's germline CDR1 is LNHDA and CDR2 SQIVND (reference sequence). The CDR3: CASSERGSGNTIYF. CDR3 DNA: TGTGCCAGTAGTGAGCGGGGCTCTGGAAACACCATATATTTT.